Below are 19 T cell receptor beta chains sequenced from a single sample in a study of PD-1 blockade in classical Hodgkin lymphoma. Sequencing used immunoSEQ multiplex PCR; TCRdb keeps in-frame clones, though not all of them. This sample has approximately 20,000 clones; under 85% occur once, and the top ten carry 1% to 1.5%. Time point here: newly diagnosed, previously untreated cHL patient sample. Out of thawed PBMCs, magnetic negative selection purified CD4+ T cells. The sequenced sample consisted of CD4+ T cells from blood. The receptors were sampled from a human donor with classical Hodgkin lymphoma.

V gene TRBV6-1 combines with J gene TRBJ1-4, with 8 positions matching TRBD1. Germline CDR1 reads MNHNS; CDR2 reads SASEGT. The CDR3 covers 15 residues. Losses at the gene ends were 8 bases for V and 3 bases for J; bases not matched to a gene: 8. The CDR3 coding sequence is TGTGCCAGCGCGGCCACAGGGGGGTCTAATGAAAAACTGTTTTTT. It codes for CASAATGGSNEKLFF.

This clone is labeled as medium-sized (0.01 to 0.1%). CDR3 nucleotides: TGTGCCAGTAGTGCCACACGGACGGCCTCCTATGGCTACACCTTC. This translates into CASSATRTASYGYTF. The J gene is TRBJ1-2, the V gene TRBV19; D is unclear. V lost 5 bases to trimming and J lost 4 bases, with 17 bases between them. This CDR3 has 15 amino acids. Germline V CDR1 and CDR2: LNHDA, SQIVND (reference sequence). Supplemented by reference TRBV19 and TRBJ1-2, the full variable domain reads DGGITQSPKYLFRKEGQNVTLSCEQNLNHDAMYWYRQDPGQGLRLIYYSQIVNDFQKGDIAEGYSVSREKKESFPLTVTSAQKNPTAFYLCASSATRTASYGYTFGSGTRLTVV.

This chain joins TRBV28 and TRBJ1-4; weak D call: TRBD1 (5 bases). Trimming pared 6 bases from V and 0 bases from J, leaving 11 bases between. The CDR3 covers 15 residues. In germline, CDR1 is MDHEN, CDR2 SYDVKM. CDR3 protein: CASSRPQATNEKLFF. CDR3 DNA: TGTGCCAGCAGCCGGCCACAGGCAACTAATGAAAAACTGTTTTTT.

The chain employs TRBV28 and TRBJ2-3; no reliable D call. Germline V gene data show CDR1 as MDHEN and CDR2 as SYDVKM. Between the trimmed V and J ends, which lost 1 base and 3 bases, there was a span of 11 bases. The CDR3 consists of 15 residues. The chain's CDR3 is CASSLSTGATDTQYF. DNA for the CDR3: TGTGCCAGCAGTTTATCAACCGGAGCAACAGATACGCAGTATTTT.

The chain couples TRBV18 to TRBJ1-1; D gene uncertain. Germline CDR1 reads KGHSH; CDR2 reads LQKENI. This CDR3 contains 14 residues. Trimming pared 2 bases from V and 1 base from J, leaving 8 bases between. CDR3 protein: CASSPLMANTEAFF. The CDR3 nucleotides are TGTGCCAGCTCACCATTAATGGCGAACACTGAAGCTTTCTTT.

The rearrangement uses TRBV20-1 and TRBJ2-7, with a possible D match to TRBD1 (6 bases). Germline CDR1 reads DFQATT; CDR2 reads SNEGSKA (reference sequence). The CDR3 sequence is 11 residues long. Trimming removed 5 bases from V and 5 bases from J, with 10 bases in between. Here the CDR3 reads CSAFQGNEQYF. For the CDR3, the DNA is TGCAGTGCTTTTCAGGGGAACGAGCAGTACTTC.

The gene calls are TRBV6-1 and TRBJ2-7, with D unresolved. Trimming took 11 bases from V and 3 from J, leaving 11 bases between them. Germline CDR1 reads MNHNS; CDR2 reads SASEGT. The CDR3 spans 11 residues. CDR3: CAATEGYEQYF. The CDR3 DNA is TGTGCCGCTACAGAAGGCTACGAGCAGTACTTC.

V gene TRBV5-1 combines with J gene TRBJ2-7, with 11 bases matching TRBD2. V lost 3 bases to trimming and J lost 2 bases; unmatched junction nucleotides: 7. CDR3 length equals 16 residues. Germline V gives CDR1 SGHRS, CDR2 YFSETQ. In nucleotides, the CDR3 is TGCGCCAGCAGCTGGGGACTAGCGGCAGGCACCTACGAGCAGTACTTC. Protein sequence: CASSWGLAAGTYEQYF.

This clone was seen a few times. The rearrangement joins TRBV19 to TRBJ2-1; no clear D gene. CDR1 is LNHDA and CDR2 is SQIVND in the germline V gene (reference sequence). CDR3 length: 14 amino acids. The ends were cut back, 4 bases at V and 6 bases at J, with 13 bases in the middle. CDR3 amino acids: CASSSPEPPNEQFF. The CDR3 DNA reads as TGTGCCAGTAGTAGCCCTGAACCCCCCAATGAGCAGTTCTTC.

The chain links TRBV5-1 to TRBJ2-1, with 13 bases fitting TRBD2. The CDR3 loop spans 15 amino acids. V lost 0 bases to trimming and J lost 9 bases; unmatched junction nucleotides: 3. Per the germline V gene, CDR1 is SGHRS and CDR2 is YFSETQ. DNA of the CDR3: TGCGCCAGCAGCTTGGGACTAGCGGGAGGTATTGAGCAGTTCTTC. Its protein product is CASSLGLAGGIEQFF.

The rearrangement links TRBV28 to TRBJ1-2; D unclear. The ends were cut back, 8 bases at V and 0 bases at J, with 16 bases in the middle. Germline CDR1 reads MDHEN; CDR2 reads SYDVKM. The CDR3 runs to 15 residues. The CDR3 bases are TGTGCCAGCGGGCCAACAGAATACCCTAACTATGGCTACACCTTC. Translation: CASGPTEYPNYGYTF.

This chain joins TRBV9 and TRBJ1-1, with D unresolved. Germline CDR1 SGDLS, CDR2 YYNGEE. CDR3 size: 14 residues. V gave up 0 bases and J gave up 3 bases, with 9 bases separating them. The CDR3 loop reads CASSVAGTDTEAFF. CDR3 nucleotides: TGTGCCAGCAGCGTAGCCGGCACAGACACTGAAGCTTTCTTT.

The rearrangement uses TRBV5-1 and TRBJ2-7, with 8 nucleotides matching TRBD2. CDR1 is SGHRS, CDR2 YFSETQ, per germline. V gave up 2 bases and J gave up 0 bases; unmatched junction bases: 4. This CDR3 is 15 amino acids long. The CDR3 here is CASSFSSGPSYEQYF. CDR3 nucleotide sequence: TGCGCCAGCAGCTTCTCTAGCGGGCCCTCCTACGAGCAGTACTTC.

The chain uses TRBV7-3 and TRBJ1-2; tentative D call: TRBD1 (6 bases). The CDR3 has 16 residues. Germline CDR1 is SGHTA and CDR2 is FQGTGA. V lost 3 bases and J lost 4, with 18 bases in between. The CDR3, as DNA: TGTGCCAGCAGCTTCCAGGACAGCTTTGAAAGCTATGGCTACACCTTC. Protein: CASSFQDSFESYGYTF.

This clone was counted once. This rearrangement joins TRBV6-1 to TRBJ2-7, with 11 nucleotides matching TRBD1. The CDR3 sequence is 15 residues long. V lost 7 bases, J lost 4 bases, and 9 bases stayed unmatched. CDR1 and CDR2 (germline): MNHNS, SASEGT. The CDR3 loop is CASTMAGTGGYEQYF. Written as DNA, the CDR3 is TGTGCCAGCACCATGGCCGGGACAGGGGGTTACGAGCAGTACTTC.

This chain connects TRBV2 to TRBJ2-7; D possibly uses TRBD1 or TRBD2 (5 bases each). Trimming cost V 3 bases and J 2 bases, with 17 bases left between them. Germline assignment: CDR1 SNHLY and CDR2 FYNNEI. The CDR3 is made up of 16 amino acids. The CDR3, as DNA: TGTGCCAGCAGTGATTGGGTTCGGGACGGCCCCTACGAGCAGTACTTC. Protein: CASSDWVRDGPYEQYF.

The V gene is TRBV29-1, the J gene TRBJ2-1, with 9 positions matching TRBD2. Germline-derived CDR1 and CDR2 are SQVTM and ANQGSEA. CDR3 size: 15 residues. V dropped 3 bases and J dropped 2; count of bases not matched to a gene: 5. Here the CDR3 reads CSVDRAGGPYNEQFF. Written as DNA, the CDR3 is TGCAGCGTTGATAGAGCGGGAGGCCCCTACAATGAGCAGTTCTTC.

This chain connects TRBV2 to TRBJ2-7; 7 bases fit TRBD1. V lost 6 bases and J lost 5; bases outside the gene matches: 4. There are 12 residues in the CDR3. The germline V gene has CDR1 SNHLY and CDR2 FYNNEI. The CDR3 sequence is CASRDDRDEQYF. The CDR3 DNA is TGTGCCAGCAGAGACGACAGGGACGAGCAGTACTTC. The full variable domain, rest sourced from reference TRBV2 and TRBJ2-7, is EPEVTQTPSHQVTQMGQEVILRCVPISNHLYFYWYRQILGQKVEFLVSFYNNEISEKSEIFDDQFSVERPDGSNFTLKIRSTKLEDSAMYFCASRDDRDEQYFGPGTRLTVT.

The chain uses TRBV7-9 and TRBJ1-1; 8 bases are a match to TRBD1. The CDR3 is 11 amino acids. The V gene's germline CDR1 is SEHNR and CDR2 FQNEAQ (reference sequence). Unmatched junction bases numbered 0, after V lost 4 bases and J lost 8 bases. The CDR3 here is CASSWDREAFF. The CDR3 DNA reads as TGTGCCAGCAGCTGGGACAGGGAAGCTTTCTTT.